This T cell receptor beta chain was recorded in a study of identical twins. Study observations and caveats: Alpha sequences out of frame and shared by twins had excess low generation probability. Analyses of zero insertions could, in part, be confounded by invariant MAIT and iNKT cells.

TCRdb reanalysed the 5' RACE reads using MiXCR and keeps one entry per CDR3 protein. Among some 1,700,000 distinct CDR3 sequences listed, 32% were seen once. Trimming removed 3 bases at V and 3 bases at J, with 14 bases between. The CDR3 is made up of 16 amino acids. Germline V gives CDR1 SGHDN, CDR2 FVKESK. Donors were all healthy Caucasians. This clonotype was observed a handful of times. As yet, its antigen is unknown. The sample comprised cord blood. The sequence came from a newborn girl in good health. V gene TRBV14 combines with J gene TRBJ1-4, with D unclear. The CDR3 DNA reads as TGTGCCAGCAGCCAGGGAAACAAAGGAGCTAATGAAAAACTGTTTTTT. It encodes CASSQGNKGANEKLFF.